This TCR beta chain was obtained from a study of blood T cells in healthy people across ages. In regard to this clonotype: Its target is not known.

The authors ran a second PCR of roughly 6 to 11 cycles using a sample-barcoded 5' primer and a J-beta primer mix. With 12 random nucleotides, a template-switch adaptor tagged each individual cDNA molecule. TCRdb fed the 5' RACE reads into MiXCR, producing one record per CDR3 protein. This sample yields approximately 1.5 million distinct CDR3 sequences, of which 30% to 35% are seen a single time; about 11% belongs to the top ten. The CDR3 contains 15 residues. V was clipped by 7 bases and J by 3 bases, with 15 bases between them. The germline CDR1 and CDR2 sequences are MNHEY and SMNVEV (reference sequence). Whole-study results and caveats: Unknown donor CMV status possibly confounded expanded clonotype changes. Significant beta diversity loss was already apparent by age approximately 42, declining roughly linearly.

The J gene is TRBJ1-4, the V gene TRBV27; D uncertain. The receptor's source is a woman under 40 in good health. The specimen sequenced was blood. The CDR3 coding sequence is TGTGCCAGCAAGAGGGTGGTTGGTGCTAATGAAAAACTGTTTTTT. Translating gives CASKRVVGANEKLFF. The variable domain in full, completed from reference TRBV27 and TRBJ1-4, reads EAQVTQNPRYLITVTGKKLTVTCSQNMNHEYMSWYRQDPGLGLRQIYYSMNVEVTDKGDVPEGYKVSRKEKRNFPLILESPSPNQTSLYFCASKRVVGANEKLFFGSGTQLSVL.